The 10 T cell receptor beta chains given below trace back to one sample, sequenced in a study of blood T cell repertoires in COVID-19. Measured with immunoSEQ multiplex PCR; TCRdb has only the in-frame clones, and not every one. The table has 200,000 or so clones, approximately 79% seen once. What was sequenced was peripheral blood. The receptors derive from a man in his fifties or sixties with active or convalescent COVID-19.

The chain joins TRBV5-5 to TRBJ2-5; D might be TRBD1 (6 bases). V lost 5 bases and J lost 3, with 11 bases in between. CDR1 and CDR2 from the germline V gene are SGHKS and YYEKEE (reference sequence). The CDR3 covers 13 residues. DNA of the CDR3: TGTGCCAGCAGTTTTACAGGGAAAGAGACCCAGTACTTC. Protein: CASSFTGKETQYF.

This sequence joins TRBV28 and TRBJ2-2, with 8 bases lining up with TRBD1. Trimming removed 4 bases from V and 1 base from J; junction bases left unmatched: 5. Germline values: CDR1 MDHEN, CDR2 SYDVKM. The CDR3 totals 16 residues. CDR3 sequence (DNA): TGTGCCAGCAGTTCCATCGGGACAGGGAACACCGGGGAGCTGTTTTTT. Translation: CASSSIGTGNTGELFF.

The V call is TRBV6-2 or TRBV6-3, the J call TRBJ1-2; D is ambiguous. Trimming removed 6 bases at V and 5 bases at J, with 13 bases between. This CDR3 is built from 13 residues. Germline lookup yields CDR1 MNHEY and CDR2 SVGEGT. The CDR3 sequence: CASSPVSGYGYTF. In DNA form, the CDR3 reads TGTGCCAGCAGCCCGGTGAGCGGTTATGGCTACACCTTC.

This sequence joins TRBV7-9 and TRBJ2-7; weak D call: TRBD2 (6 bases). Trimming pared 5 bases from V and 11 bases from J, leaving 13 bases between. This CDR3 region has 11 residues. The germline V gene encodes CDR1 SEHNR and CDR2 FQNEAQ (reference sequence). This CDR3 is CASSRLGGKYF. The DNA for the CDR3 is TGTGCCAGCAGCCGACTAGGAGGGAAGTACTTC.

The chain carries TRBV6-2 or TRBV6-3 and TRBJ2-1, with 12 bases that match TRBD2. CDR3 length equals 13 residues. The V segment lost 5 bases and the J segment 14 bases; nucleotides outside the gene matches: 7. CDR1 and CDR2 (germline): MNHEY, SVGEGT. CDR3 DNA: TGTGCCAGCAGTACCAGTCGACTAGCGGGGGAGTTCTTC. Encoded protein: CASSTSRLAGEFF.

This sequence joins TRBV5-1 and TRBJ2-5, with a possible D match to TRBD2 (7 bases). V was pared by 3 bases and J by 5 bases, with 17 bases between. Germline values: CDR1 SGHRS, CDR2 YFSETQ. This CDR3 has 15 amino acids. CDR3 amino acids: CASSYPRGAGETQYF. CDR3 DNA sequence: TGCGCCAGCAGCTATCCCCGGGGGGCCGGGGAGACCCAGTACTTC. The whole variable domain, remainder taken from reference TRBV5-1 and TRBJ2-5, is KAGVTQTPRYLIKTRGQQVTLSCSPISGHRSVSWYQQTPGQGLQFLFEYFSETQRNKGNFPGRFSGRQFSNSRSEMNVSTLELGDSALYLCASSYPRGAGETQYFGPGTRLLVL.

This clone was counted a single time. The CDR3 is CATSGGFLTDTQYF. The CDR3 coding sequence is TGTGCCACCAGTGGAGGGTTCCTCACAGATACGCAGTATTTT. The rearrangement joins TRBV24-1 to TRBJ2-3; a possible D gene is TRBD2 (5 bases). The ends were cut back, 5 bases at V and 2 bases at J, with 10 bases in the middle. CDR3 length: 14 residues. Germline V CDR1 and CDR2: KGHDR, SFDVKD.

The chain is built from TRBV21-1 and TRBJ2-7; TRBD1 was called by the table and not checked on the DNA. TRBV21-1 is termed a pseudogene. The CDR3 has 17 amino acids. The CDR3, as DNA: TGTGCCAGCAGCAAAGAGTCGCAGGGAAGCAACTCCTACGAGCAGTACTTC. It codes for CASSKESQGSNSYEQYF.

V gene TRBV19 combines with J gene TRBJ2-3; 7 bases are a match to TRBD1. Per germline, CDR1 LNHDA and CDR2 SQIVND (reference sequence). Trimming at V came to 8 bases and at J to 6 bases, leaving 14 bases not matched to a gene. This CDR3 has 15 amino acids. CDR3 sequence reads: CASHRRDSGRDTQYF. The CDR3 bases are TGTGCCAGTCATCGCCGGGACAGCGGACGGGATACGCAGTATTTT.

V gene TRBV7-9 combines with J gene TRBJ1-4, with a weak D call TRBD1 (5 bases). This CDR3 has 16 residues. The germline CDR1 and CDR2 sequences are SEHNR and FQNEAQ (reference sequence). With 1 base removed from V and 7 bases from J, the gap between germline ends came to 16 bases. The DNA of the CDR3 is TGTGCCAGCAGCTTAGACGGCGCAGGGAGGCGTGAAAAACTGTTTTTT. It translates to CASSLDGAGRREKLFF. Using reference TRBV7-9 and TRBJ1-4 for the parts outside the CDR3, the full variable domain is DTGVSQNPRHKITKRGQNVTFRCDPISEHNRLYWYRQTLGQGPEFLTYFQNEAQLEKSRLLSDRFSAERPKGSFSTLEIQRTEQGDSAMYLCASSLDGAGRREKLFFGSGTQLSVL.